Following are 29 T cell receptor beta chains from one sample sequenced in a study of STAT5B mutations in CD4+ large granular lymphocyte leukemia. Clones were read by immunoSEQ multiplex PCR, and TCRdb kept only the in-frame ones, dropping some. The sample shows tens of thousands of clones, 65% to 75% of them seen only once. The specimen was CD4+ T cells from blood buffy coats. The receptors derive from a human donor in good health.

This chain's CDR3 is CASSAGTGGYEQYF. For the CDR3, the DNA is TGTGCCAGCAGCGCCGGGACAGGGGGCTACGAGCAGTACTTC. This chain uses TRBV6-1 with TRBJ2-7; 11 bases fit TRBD1. Per the germline V gene, CDR1 is MNHNS and CDR2 is SASEGT. The CDR3 is made up of 14 amino acids. V shed 6 bases, J shed 3 bases, and the junction held 4 bases outside the gene matches.

This clone was counted a few times. The V and J genes are TRBV7-9 and TRBJ2-1; D remains ambiguous. Trimming pared 7 bases from V and 4 bases from J, leaving 20 bases between. The CDR3 spans 16 residues. From germline, CDR1 is SEHNR and CDR2 FQNEAQ (reference sequence). CDR3 protein: CASTVRPTLKYNEQFF. The CDR3, as DNA: TGTGCCAGCACCGTAAGGCCTACCCTCAAATACAATGAGCAGTTCTTC.

The gene calls are TRBV12-5 and TRBJ1-5, with 10 bases lining up with TRBD1. Germline V CDR1 and CDR2: LGHNT, FRNRAP. The CDR3 contains 16 residues. The trim removed 6 bases at V and 7 bases at J, leaving 12 bases unmatched. For the CDR3, the DNA is TGTGCTAGTGGAGGACAGGGGGGAAACATAGGGCAGCCCCAGCATTTT. As protein: CASGGQGGNIGQPQHF.

The chain couples TRBV7-9 to TRBJ2-5; 8 bases match TRBD2. Unmatched junction bases numbered 5, after V lost 1 base and J lost 4 bases. This CDR3 comprises 15 residues. CDR1 and CDR2 (germline): SEHNR, FQNEAQ (reference sequence). CDR3: CASSLGTSPSETQYF. CDR3 in DNA: TGTGCCAGCAGCTTAGGGACTAGCCCCTCAGAGACCCAGTACTTC. Full variable domain (missing parts from reference TRBV7-9 and TRBJ2-5): DTGVSQNPRHKITKRGQNVTFRCDPISEHNRLYWYRQTLGQGPEFLTYFQNEAQLEKSRLLSDRFSAERPKGSFSTLEIQRTEQGDSAMYLCASSLGTSPSETQYFGPGTRLLVL.

This chain joins TRBV7-2 and TRBJ2-7; 9 nucleotides match TRBD1. Trimming at V came to 6 bases and at J to 2 bases, leaving 2 bases not matched to a gene. The length of the CDR3 is 13 residues. Germline assignment: CDR1 SGHTA and CDR2 FQGNSA. CDR3 loop: CASRTGGTYEQYF. The CDR3 bases are TGTGCCAGCAGGACAGGGGGAACCTACGAGCAGTACTTC.

This clone showed up just once. The chain is built from TRBV6-6 and TRBJ2-5; 8 nucleotides line up with TRBD1. After removal of 7 bases from V and 5 bases from J, the junction contained 9 bases not matched to a gene. The CDR3 spans 14 residues. CDR1 is MNHNY and CDR2 is SVGAGI in the germline V gene (reference sequence). The CDR3 sequence is CASTQGASRETQYF. The CDR3 DNA follows: TGTGCCAGCACCCAGGGGGCTAGCCGGGAGACCCAGTACTTC.

This chain joins TRBV25-1 and TRBJ2-1; D uncertain. The CDR3 is 15 amino acids. CDR1 and CDR2 from the germline V gene are MGHDK and SYGVNS. V was clipped by 3 bases and J by 4 bases, with 13 bases between them. Here the CDR3 DNA reads TGTGCCAGCAGTGAGCTGCGAATAGAATACAATGAGCAGTTCTTC. Translated, it gives CASSELRIEYNEQFF. Variable domain in full (rest from reference TRBV25-1 and TRBJ2-1): EADIYQTPRYLVIGTGKKITLECSQTMGHDKMYWYQQDPGMELHLIHYSYGVNSTEKGDLSSESTVSRIRTEHFPLTLESARPSHTSQYLCASSELRIEYNEQFFGPGTRLTVL.

The rearrangement uses TRBV7-2 and TRBJ1-6; D unresolved. V lost 1 base and J lost 10, with 11 bases in between. Germline assignment: CDR1 SGHTA and CDR2 FQGNSA. The CDR3 is 14 amino acids. CDR3 residues: CASSLEGFGSPLHF. Written as DNA, the CDR3 is TGTGCCAGCAGCTTAGAAGGGTTTGGGTCACCCCTCCACTTT.

This clone appeared once. The DNA for the CDR3 is TGTGCCAGTAGGATCCGCGCGGGATTCGGGTACAATGAGCAGTTCTTC. This codes for CASRIRAGFGYNEQFF. This chain connects TRBV19 to TRBJ2-1, with a weak D call TRBD2 (6 bases). Trimming left V 6 bases short and J 4 bases short, with 19 bases between. Germline CDR1 reads LNHDA; CDR2 reads SQIVND (reference sequence). CDR3 size: 16 residues.

This clone counts as medium-sized. This chain joins TRBV30 and TRBJ1-1, with TRBD1 matching over 7 bases. From germline, CDR1 is GTSNPN and CDR2 SVGIG (reference sequence). There are 13 residues in the CDR3. V trimming: 3 bases; J trimming: 4 bases; junction bases outside the gene matches: 5. CDR3 DNA: TGTGCCTGGAGCCTGAACAGGGGCACTGAAGCTTTCTTT. This sequence encodes CAWSLNRGTEAFF.

V usage is TRBV30 and J usage is TRBJ2-7, with D perhaps TRBD1 (6 bases). Trimming shortened V by 4 bases and J by 1 base, and 17 bases separated the two germline ends. The CDR3 length is 15 residues. Looked up from germline, CDR1 is GTSNPN and CDR2 is SVGIG (reference sequence). The CDR3 DNA sequence: TGTGCCTGGATTAAGGGACAAGGGTCTTCCTACGAGCAGTACTTC. Residues: CAWIKGQGSSYEQYF.

This chain links TRBV6-5 with TRBJ2-7; D not certain. Trimming took off 6 bases at V and 3 bases at J, with 15 bases between the two ends. CDR3 length: 14 residues. Germline assignment: CDR1 MNHEY and CDR2 SVGAGI. The CDR3 DNA is TGTGCCAGCAGAAAGGGTGTCAACTTCTACGAGCAGTACTTC. Translation gives CASRKGVNFYEQYF.

This clone appeared once. The chain joins TRBV12-5 to TRBJ2-7; no reliable D call. The CDR3 is 14 residues long. Germline values: CDR1 LGHNT, CDR2 FRNRAP. Trimming cost V 1 base and J 0 bases, with 7 bases left between them. The CDR3 coding sequence is TGTGCTAGTGGTTTGGGGGAAGGCTCCTACGAGCAGTACTTC. It specifies CASGLGEGSYEQYF.

This chain joins TRBV27 and TRBJ2-5; 8 bases are shared with TRBD1. The V and J ends lost 2 bases and 2 bases, in that order; junction bases with no gene match: 13. The germline V gene has CDR1 MNHEY and CDR2 SMNVEV (reference sequence). CDR3 length: 18 amino acids. The CDR3 is CASSLISGGGRSQETQYF. DNA of the CDR3: TGTGCCAGCAGTTTAATTTCAGGGGGCGGACGATCTCAAGAGACCCAGTACTTC.

The chain is built from TRBV7-8 and TRBJ1-6; 8 positions agree with TRBD1. Germline CDR1 reads SGHVS; CDR2 reads FQNEAQ. The CDR3 runs 15 residues. V was clipped by 1 base and J by 11 bases; unmatched bases: 7. The CDR3 here is CASSLGGTGYTPLHF. Written as DNA, the CDR3 is TGTGCCAGCAGCTTAGGTGGGACAGGCTATACACCCCTCCACTTT.

The rearrangement uses TRBV27 and TRBJ1-2; D call uncertain. The CDR3 runs 16 residues. Trimming stripped 5 bases from V and 2 bases from J, with 18 bases between. CDR1 is MNHEY and CDR2 is SMNVEV in the germline V gene (reference sequence). CDR3 DNA: TGTGCCAGCAGTGAAGCGTACTCATTAGGGAACTATGGCTACACCTTC. This encodes CASSEAYSLGNYGYTF.

The chain has TRBV11-2 and TRBJ2-5; 8 positions agree with TRBD2. The V segment lost 2 bases and the J segment 7 bases; nucleotides outside the gene matches: 6. Looked up from germline, CDR1 is SGHAT and CDR2 is FQNNGV. This CDR3 region has 14 residues. The CDR3 reads CASSLKAGVGTQYF. The CDR3 region has the DNA TGTGCCAGCAGCTTAAAAGCGGGAGTAGGGACCCAGTACTTC.

V is TRBV29-1 and J is TRBJ2-5; D is uncertain. This CDR3 has 10 residues. Trimming shortened V by 7 bases and J by 2 bases, and 5 bases separated the two germline ends. Germline CDR1 SQVTM, CDR2 ANQGSEA. The CDR3 sequence is CSAVQETQYF. The DNA for the CDR3 is TGCAGCGCCGTGCAAGAGACCCAGTACTTC.

V and J are TRBV7-2 and TRBJ2-7; 11 bases map to TRBD2. J lost 6 bases, V lost 6 bases, and 16 bases had no gene match. The CDR3 totals 17 residues. Germline V CDR1 and CDR2: SGHTA, FQGNSA. This CDR3 is CASSHTPMLAGGGEQYF. DNA for the CDR3: TGTGCCAGCAGTCACACGCCGATGCTAGCGGGAGGCGGCGAGCAGTACTTC. Complete variable domain (other parts from reference TRBV7-2 and TRBJ2-7): GAGVSQSPSNKVTEKGKDVELRCDPISGHTALYWYRQSLGQGLEFLIYFQGNSAPDKSGLPSDRFSAERTGGSVSTLTIQRTQQEDSAVYLCASSHTPMLAGGGEQYFGPGTRLTVT.

This rearrangement joins TRBV7-2 to TRBJ2-7; 9 bases fit TRBD2. V lost 2 bases and J lost 2; bases outside the gene matches: 10. CDR1 and CDR2 from the germline V gene are SGHTA and FQGNSA. The CDR3 has 17 residues. The CDR3 nucleotides read TGTGCCAGCAGCTTATTTTCTAGCGGGAATGTAGCCTACGAGCAGTACTTC. Amino acid sequence: CASSLFSSGNVAYEQYF.

The chain joins TRBV2 to TRBJ1-3; no definite D call. V lost 3 bases to trimming and J lost 3 bases, with 6 bases between them. Germline V CDR1 and CDR2: SNHLY, FYNNEI. This CDR3 region has 13 residues. This CDR3 reads CASSDGVGNTIYF. In DNA, the CDR3 is TGTGCCAGCAGTGATGGTGTTGGAAACACCATATATTTT.

The chain links TRBV5-4 to TRBJ2-1, with 9 bases lining up with TRBD1. V was clipped by 4 bases and J by 7 bases; unmatched bases: 6. The V gene's germline CDR1 is SGHNT and CDR2 YYREEE (reference sequence). The CDR3 totals 14 residues. The CDR3 DNA reads as TGTGCCAGCAGCCTTTTCGGACAGGGGAATGAGCAGTTCTTC. As protein: CASSLFGQGNEQFF.

This clone was seen a handful of times. Here the CDR3 reads CASSFQVGSPLHF. CDR3 in DNA: TGCGCCAGCAGCTTCCAGGTCGGATCACCCCTCCACTTT. The chain combines TRBV5-1 with TRBJ1-6; D remains ambiguous. Germline V gene data show CDR1 as SGHRS and CDR2 as YFSETQ. The CDR3 covers 13 residues. V gave up 2 bases and J gave up 10 bases, with 10 bases separating them.

Concerning this clone: Its ends do not fully match the called genes, so a read error is possible. V is TRBV6-5 and J is TRBJ1-1; possibly TRBD1 for D (5 bases). Germline V gives CDR1 MNHEY, CDR2 SVGAGI. The CDR3 spans 12 residues. The CDR3 nucleotides read TGTGTCAGCAGTTACTCACGGGGGGGAGCTTTCTTT. Protein sequence: CVSSYSRGGAFF.

The V call is TRBV5-8, the J call TRBJ1-5, with TRBD1 identical over 11 bases. The V gene's germline CDR1 is SGHTS and CDR2 YDEGEE. The CDR3 totals 16 residues. Trimming removed 0 bases from V and 2 bases from J; junction bases left unmatched: 1. In nucleotides, the CDR3 is TGTGCCAGCAGCTTGGGGACAGGGGGCGGCAATCAGCCCCAGCATTTT. Protein sequence: CASSLGTGGGNQPQHF. The full variable domain, completed using reference TRBV5-8 and TRBJ1-5, is EAGVTQSPTHLIKTRGQQATLRCSPISGHTSVYWYQQALGLGLQFLLWYDEGEERNRGNFPPRFSGRQFPNYSSELNVNALELEDSALYLCASSLGTGGGNQPQHFGDGTRLSIL.

This clone showed up just a few times. J is TRBJ2-3 and V is TRBV7-2; 8 positions agree with TRBD2. The trim removed 1 base at V and 7 bases at J, leaving 7 bases unmatched. CDR3 length equals 15 residues. Germline V lookup: CDR1 SGHTA, CDR2 FQGNSA. The CDR3 here is CASSLEREIRNTQYF. CDR3 nucleotide sequence: TGTGCCAGCAGCTTAGAGCGGGAGATACGGAATACGCAGTATTTT.

As for this clone: A junction boundary mismatches the germline segment, possibly from a read error. The chain links TRBV6-5 to TRBJ2-5; D is possibly TRBD2 (6 bases). The CDR3 contains 14 residues. Germline CDR1 reads MNHEY; CDR2 reads SVGAGI. This CDR3 reads CASSDSGTLITQYF. CDR3 in DNA: TGTGCCAGCAGTGACTCCGGGACTCTTATTACCCAGTACTTC.

The chain employs TRBV10-3 and TRBJ2-1; the match to TRBD2 covers 10 bases. V shed 8 bases and J 6 bases; nucleotides not matched to a gene: 7. The CDR3 is 14 amino acids. CDR1 ENHRY and CDR2 SYGVKD come from the germline V gene. The CDR3 DNA reads TGTGCCATCTCGACCCTAGCGGGAGTCAATGAGCAGTTCTTC. Translating it yields CAISTLAGVNEQFF.

The V and J genes are TRBV7-2 and TRBJ1-4; maybe TRBD1 (6 bases). V lost 5 bases to trimming and J lost 0 bases, with 10 bases between them. This CDR3 region has 15 residues. CDR1 and CDR2 (germline): SGHTA, FQGNSA. For the CDR3, the DNA is TGTGCCAGCAGCCTTAGGGGGACAACTAATGAAAAACTGTTTTTT. It yields the protein CASSLRGTTNEKLFF.